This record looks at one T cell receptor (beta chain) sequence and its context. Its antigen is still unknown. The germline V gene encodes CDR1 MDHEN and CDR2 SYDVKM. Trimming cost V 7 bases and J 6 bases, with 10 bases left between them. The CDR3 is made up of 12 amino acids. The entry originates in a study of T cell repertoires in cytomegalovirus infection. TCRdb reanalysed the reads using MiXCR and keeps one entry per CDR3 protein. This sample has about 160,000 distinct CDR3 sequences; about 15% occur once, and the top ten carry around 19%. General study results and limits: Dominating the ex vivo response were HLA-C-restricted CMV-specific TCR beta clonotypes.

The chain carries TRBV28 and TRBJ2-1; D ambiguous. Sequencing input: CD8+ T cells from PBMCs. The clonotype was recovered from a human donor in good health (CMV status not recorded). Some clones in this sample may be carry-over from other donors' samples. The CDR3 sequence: CASTPHRNEQFF. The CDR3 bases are TGTGCCAGCACCCCACACCGCAATGAGCAGTTCTTC.